The source of this T cell receptor beta chain is a study of blood T cell repertoires in COVID-19. Study in general: The samples span acute and convalescent COVID-19 from the United States, Italy and Spain.

The protocol was immunoSEQ multiplex PCR, while the TCRdb copy is restricted to in-frame clones and leaves out a portion. This sample has roughly 250,000 clones, with approximately 86% found just once. Germline assignment: CDR1 SGHTA and CDR2 FQGTGA. V lost 2 bases and J lost 6, with 10 bases in between. The CDR3 runs to 13 residues. Material for sequencing was peripheral blood. The chain carries TRBV7-3 and TRBJ1-2, with TRBD1 as a possible D gene (6 bases). This clonotype was obtained from a human donor with COVID-19, enrolled during active disease. The donor label of this sample is uncertain. CDR3 sequence: CASSLVAGDGYTF. CDR3 coding DNA: TGTGCCAGCAGCTTAGTAGCAGGGGATGGCTACACCTTC.